This entry lists 23 T cell receptor beta chains sequenced from one sample in a study of blood T cell repertoires in COVID-19. Assay: immunoSEQ multiplex PCR; the TCRdb copy retains only in-frame clones and omits some. The sample lists a few hundred thousand clones, 70% to 90% occurring once. Source material: peripheral blood. The receptors shown here come from a man aged 45-65 years with active or convalescent COVID-19.

This chain uses TRBV5-6 with TRBJ1-2; TRBD1 is a possible D gene (5 bases). Germline V gene data show CDR1 as SGHDT and CDR2 as YYEEEE. Between the trimmed V and J ends, which lost 4 bases and 4 bases, there was a span of 20 bases. The CDR3 loop spans 16 amino acids. The CDR3, as DNA: TGTGCCAGCAGCGTGAAGCTCTTCGACAGTCCCTATGGCTACACCTTC. Its translation is CASSVKLFDSPYGYTF.

The chain couples TRBV28 to TRBJ2-1; tentatively, D is TRBD2 (6 bases). The CDR3 loop spans 11 amino acids. V lost 6 bases and J 12 bases, leaving 12 bases between the germline ends. Germline-derived CDR1 and CDR2 are MDHEN and SYDVKM. DNA for the CDR3: TGTGCCAGCAGCCAGATGCGGGGGCAGTTCTTC. Its protein is CASSQMRGQFF.

The V and J genes are TRBV28 and TRBJ1-2; D is unresolved. Between the trimmed V and J ends, which lost 6 bases and 4 bases, there was a span of 12 bases. The CDR3 length is 13 residues. Germline V gives CDR1 MDHEN, CDR2 SYDVKM. The CDR3 loop reads CASSLELGYGYTF. CDR3 DNA: TGTGCCAGCAGCCTCGAGCTCGGCTATGGCTACACCTTC.

This clone was seen a single time. This CDR3 reads CASQLRDFLSYEQYF. As DNA, the CDR3 is TGTGCCAGCCAACTCAGGGACTTTCTTTCCTACGAGCAGTACTTC. The gene calls are TRBV28 and TRBJ2-7; weak D call: TRBD2 (6 bases). V was cut by 8 bases and J by 1 base, with 18 bases left in between. This CDR3 is 15 amino acids long. Germline V gene lookup returns CDR1 MDHEN and CDR2 SYDVKM.

The chain couples TRBV19 to TRBJ2-6, with 7 bases lining up with TRBD1. Losses at the gene ends were 3 bases for V and 2 bases for J; bases not matched to a gene: 10. The germline V gene has CDR1 LNHDA and CDR2 SQIVND (reference sequence). This CDR3 contains 18 residues. The CDR3 DNA reads TGTGCCAGTAGTATGACCAACCTACAGGGGACTGGGGCCAACGTCCTGACTTTC. Its translation: CASSMTNLQGTGANVLTF.

This chain uses TRBV10-3 with TRBJ1-6; D is possibly TRBD1 (6 bases). Germline CDR1 and CDR2: ENHRY and SYGVKD. Trimming took 0 bases from V and 0 from J, leaving 15 bases between them. This CDR3 has 19 residues. CDR3 DNA sequence: TGTGCCATCAGTGAGTCTGGGACACGAACAAGCTCCTATAATTCACCCCTCCACTTT. As protein: CAISESGTRTSSYNSPLHF.

This chain uses TRBV6-5 with TRBJ1-1; 7 nucleotides agree with TRBD1. V lost 6 bases and J lost 5; bases outside the gene matches: 9. CDR3 length: 14 residues. CDR1 is MNHEY, CDR2 SVGAGI, per germline. The CDR3 spells CASRSDRPRTEAFF. The DNA for the CDR3 is TGTGCCAGCAGGTCGGACAGGCCAAGGACTGAAGCTTTCTTT.

This clone was recorded only once. The chain has TRBV19 and TRBJ2-1, with 10 nucleotides matching TRBD2. Germline-derived CDR1 and CDR2 are LNHDA and SQIVND (reference sequence). The J segment lost 9 bases and the V segment lost 10 bases, leaving 9 bases of the junction unmatched. The CDR3 is made up of 13 amino acids. The CDR3 bases are TGTGCCACTATAGGGACTAGCGTGAGTGAGCAGTTCTTC. Translated: CATIGTSVSEQFF.

This chain connects TRBV28 to TRBJ1-1; 9 positions match TRBD1. Germline V CDR1 and CDR2: MDHEN, SYDVKM. V gave up 6 bases and J gave up 4 bases; unmatched junction bases: 3. The CDR3 loop spans 13 amino acids. CDR3 residues: CASSLGQGTEAFF. In DNA, the CDR3 is TGTGCCAGCAGCCTGGGACAGGGCACTGAAGCTTTCTTT. The full variable domain, rest sourced from reference TRBV28 and TRBJ1-1, is DVKVTQSSRYLVKRTGEKVFLECVQDMDHENMFWYRQDPGLGLRLIYFSYDVKMKEKGDIPEGYSVSREKKERFSLILESASTNQTSMYLCASSLGQGTEAFFGQGTRLTVV.

The genes are TRBV19 and TRBJ2-1; no firm D call. Trimming removed 5 bases from V and 9 bases from J, with 8 bases in between. Germline lookup yields CDR1 LNHDA and CDR2 SQIVND (reference sequence). The CDR3 contains 11 residues. CDR3 region: CASSVAGEQFF. CDR3 nucleotide sequence: TGTGCCAGTAGTGTAGCCGGTGAGCAGTTCTTC. The full variable domain, in which reference TRBV19 and TRBJ2-1 provide the parts outside the CDR3, is DGGITQSPKYLFRKEGQNVTLSCEQNLNHDAMYWYRQDPGQGLRLIYYSQIVNDFQKGDIAEGYSVSREKKESFPLTVTSAQKNPTAFYLCASSVAGEQFFGPGTRLTVL.

The chain combines TRBV12-3 or TRBV12-4 with TRBJ2-7, with no clear D. V was pared by 4 bases and J by 2 bases, with 6 bases between. The CDR3 totals 12 residues. CDR3 nucleotides: TGTGCCAGCAGTTCCAGTCCCTACGAGCAGTACTTC. This encodes CASSSSPYEQYF.

This chain connects TRBV4-2 to TRBJ2-5; 9 bases line up with TRBD2. Germline lookup yields CDR1 LGHNA and CDR2 YNFKEQ. The CDR3 is 18 amino acids. V gave up 5 bases and J gave up 5 bases; unmatched junction bases: 18. DNA of the CDR3: TGTGCCAGCAGCGATCGGGTTTCGGCTAGCGGGATCGGGGAGACCCAGTACTTC. Amino acids: CASSDRVSASGIGETQYF.

This rearrangement joins TRBV24-1 to TRBJ2-5, with 10 nucleotides matching TRBD2. The CDR3 is made up of 16 amino acids. Germline V gene sequence: CDR1 KGHDR, CDR2 SFDVKD. Trimming removed 2 bases from V and 0 bases from J; junction bases left unmatched: 2. The CDR3 DNA is TGTGCCACCAGTGATTATAGCGGGAGGAACCAAGAGACCCAGTACTTC. Its translation: CATSDYSGRNQETQYF.

V usage is TRBV7-2 and J usage is TRBJ1-2; 7 positions match TRBD1. After removal of 1 base from V and 7 bases from J, the junction contained 9 bases not matched to a gene. Germline lookup yields CDR1 SGHTA and CDR2 FQGNSA. The CDR3 length is 15 residues. The CDR3 coding sequence is TGTGCCAGCAGCTTAGGTGGGACAGTGGCCATTGGCTACACCTTC. Residues: CASSLGGTVAIGYTF.

This clone turned up a few times. The rearrangement links TRBV7-9 to TRBJ1-2; D ambiguous. The CDR3 length is 14 residues. Germline assignment: CDR1 SEHNR and CDR2 FQNEAQ (reference sequence). Trimming stripped 4 bases from V and 1 base from J, with 10 bases between. The CDR3 here is CASSSPTSNYGYTF. The CDR3 nucleotides are TGTGCCAGCAGCTCCCCCACGAGTAACTATGGCTACACCTTC. Complete variable domain (other parts from reference TRBV7-9 and TRBJ1-2): DTGVSQNPRHKITKRGQNVTFRCDPISEHNRLYWYRQTLGQGPEFLTYFQNEAQLEKSRLLSDRFSAERPKGSFSTLEIQRTEQGDSAMYLCASSSPTSNYGYTFGSGTRLTVV.

This rearrangement joins TRBV7-9 to TRBJ2-2; tentatively, D is TRBD2 (5 bases). V was trimmed by 6 bases and J by 2 bases, leaving 16 bases between them. The CDR3 is 16 amino acids. The germline gives CDR1 SEHNR, CDR2 FQNEAQ (reference sequence). The CDR3 spells CASSQQRTLNTGELFF. CDR3 DNA: TGTGCCAGCAGTCAACAGCGGACTCTTAACACCGGGGAGCTGTTTTTT.

This chain joins TRBV7-2 and TRBJ2-5; the match to TRBD2 covers 14 bases. The V and J ends lost 5 bases and 5 bases, in that order; junction bases with no gene match: 13. Germline lookup yields CDR1 SGHTA and CDR2 FQGNSA. This CDR3 has 18 amino acids. The CDR3 is CASSPRLAGGPSWETQYF. The DNA for the CDR3 is TGTGCCAGCAGCCCCAGACTAGCGGGAGGGCCCTCGTGGGAGACCCAGTACTTC.

The V call is TRBV5-1, the J call TRBJ2-5, with 7 bases identical to TRBD2. Per the germline V gene, CDR1 is SGHRS and CDR2 is YFSETQ. This CDR3 region has 17 residues. J lost 2 bases, V lost 0 bases, and 10 bases had no gene match. CDR3 sequence (DNA): TGCGCCAGCAGCTTGGTTCGTAGGCAGGGAGGGCAAGAGACCCAGTACTTC. It codes for CASSLVRRQGGQETQYF.

V usage is TRBV5-4 and J usage is TRBJ2-1, with 8 bases identical to TRBD2. CDR1 SGHNT and CDR2 YYREEE come from the germline V gene (reference sequence). This CDR3 is built from 14 residues. Unmatched junction bases numbered 5, after V lost 4 bases and J lost 5 bases. The CDR3 spells CASSAGLEDNEQFF. The DNA of the CDR3 is TGTGCCAGCAGCGCGGGACTAGAGGACAATGAGCAGTTCTTC.

This clone has only a few counts. The rearrangement links TRBV7-9 to TRBJ1-3; D gene uncertain. Germline V gene data show CDR1 as SEHNR and CDR2 as FQNEAQ (reference sequence). V dropped 7 bases and J dropped 4 bases, with 20 bases sitting between them. The CDR3 is made up of 16 amino acids. CDR3 sequence (DNA): TGTGCCAGCACCGTTGGGCGTCACACGGGGGGAAACACCATATATTTT. Protein product: CASTVGRHTGGNTIYF.

The chain uses TRBV3-1 (or the pseudogene TRBV3-2) and TRBJ2-7; 7 positions agree with TRBD1. The CDR3 is 14 residues long. Germline V gives CDR1 LGHDT, CDR2 YNNKEL (reference sequence). J lost 2 bases, V lost 4 bases, and 5 bases had no gene match. For the CDR3, the DNA is TGTGCCAGCAGCCTACAGGGGCCTACCTACGAGCAGTACTTC. This translates into CASSLQGPTYEQYF.

The chain is built from TRBV30 and TRBJ1-4, with D maybe TRBD1 (5 bases). CDR3 length: 13 residues. Germline V CDR1 and CDR2: GTSNPN, SVGIG (reference sequence). Trimming took off 3 bases at V and 7 bases at J, with 12 bases between the two ends. CDR3 DNA: TGTGCCTGGAGGGGCGGGGCGGGTGAAAAACTGTTTTTT. Its protein product is CAWRGGAGEKLFF.

This chain links TRBV5-1 with TRBJ2-3, with a weak D call TRBD1 (7 bases). V was clipped by 2 bases and J by 4 bases, with 11 bases between them. This CDR3 has 14 amino acids. The germline V gene has CDR1 SGHRS and CDR2 YFSETQ. CDR3 amino acids: CASSFQGEADTQYF. In nucleotides, the CDR3 is TGCGCCAGCAGCTTTCAGGGGGAGGCAGATACGCAGTATTTT.